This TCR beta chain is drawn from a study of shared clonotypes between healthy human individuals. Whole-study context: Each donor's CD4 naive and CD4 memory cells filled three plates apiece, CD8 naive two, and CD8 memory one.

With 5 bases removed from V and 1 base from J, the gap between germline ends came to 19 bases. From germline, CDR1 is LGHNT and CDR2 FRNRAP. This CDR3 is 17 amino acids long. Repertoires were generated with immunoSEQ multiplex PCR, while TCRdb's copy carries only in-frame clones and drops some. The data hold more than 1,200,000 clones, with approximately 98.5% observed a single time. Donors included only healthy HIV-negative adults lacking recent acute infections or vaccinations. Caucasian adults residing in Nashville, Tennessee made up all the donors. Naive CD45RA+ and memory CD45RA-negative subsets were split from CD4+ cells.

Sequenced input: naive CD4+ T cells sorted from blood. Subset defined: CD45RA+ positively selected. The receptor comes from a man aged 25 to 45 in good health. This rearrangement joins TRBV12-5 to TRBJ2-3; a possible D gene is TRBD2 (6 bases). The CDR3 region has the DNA TGTGCTAGTGGTCCGCTAAATGGAGGGTCGGGCACAGATACGCAGTATTTT. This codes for CASGPLNGGSGTDTQYF.